This TCR beta chain was observed in a study of cytomegalovirus exposure and HLA in healthy donors. About this clone: At one of its ends the junction is not consistent with the germline gene, which may arise from a read error. The sample contains more than one DNA sequence encoding this CDR3.

Using immunoSEQ multiplex PCR, the repertoire was profiled, and TCRdb retains in-frame clones only, with some absent. The sample lists about 160,000 clones, roughly 86% occurring once. CDR1 MGHDK and CDR2 SYGVNS come from the germline V gene. This CDR3 is built from 16 residues. This clonotype was obtained from a woman aged 18 to 35 in good health and CMV-seropositive. The chain has TRBV25-1 and TRBJ2-2; D is undetermined. Sequenced material: PBMCs. In DNA form, the CDR3 reads TGTGCTAGCAGTGAGAGTAGATCGTCAACCACCGGGGAGCTGTTTTTT. Its protein is CASSESRSSTTGELFF.